The 9 T cell receptor beta chains below were found in one sample sequenced in a study of T cell changes during pregnancy in multiple sclerosis (dated by TCRdb to the late 2010s). Library preparation used the immunoSEQ multiplex PCR assay. TCRdb stores this immuneACCESS table with in-frame sequences only. Part of the clones is absent; in the studies checked, under half of the shortfall reflects unresolved V genes, and no reason is known for the rest. The sample profile shows 100,000 or so clones; 90% to 95% of them were found once. The ten largest clones take up over 0.7% of the sample. The specimen comprised peripheral blood, sampled before pregnancy. These receptors originate from a female donor with multiple sclerosis, enrolled in a pregnancy study.

The chain joins TRBV5-5 to TRBJ2-5; D not certain. Germline CDR1 is SGHKS and CDR2 is YYEKEE (reference sequence). Trimming shortened V by 4 bases and J by 0 bases, and 10 bases separated the two germline ends. The CDR3 has 14 residues. The CDR3 sequence is CASSAGLYQETQYF. The CDR3 coding sequence is TGTGCCAGCAGCGCCGGGTTATACCAAGAGACCCAGTACTTC.

The V call is TRBV7-8, the J call TRBJ1-3, with 7 bases aligning to TRBD1. CDR3 length: 14 amino acids. The junction had 6 bases not matched to a gene; V was cut back by 4 bases and J by 6 bases. Germline V gene sequence: CDR1 SGHVS, CDR2 FQNEAQ. Here the CDR3 reads CASSSDRVLNTIYF. CDR3 in DNA: TGTGCCAGCAGCTCCGACAGGGTATTAAACACCATATATTTT.

CDR3 DNA sequence: TGTGCCACCCCATCGGACCAAGAGACCCAGTACTTC. Translation gives CATPSDQETQYF. This chain joins TRBV2 and TRBJ2-5; D ambiguous. The CDR3 length is 12 residues. V lost 10 bases, J lost 0 bases, and 9 bases lay in between. Germline values: CDR1 SNHLY, CDR2 FYNNEI. The full variable domain, in which reference TRBV2 and TRBJ2-5 provide the parts outside the CDR3, is EPEVTQTPSHQVTQMGQEVILRCVPISNHLYFYWYRQILGQKVEFLVSFYNNEISEKSEIFDDQFSVERPDGSNFTLKIRSTKLEDSAMYFCATPSDQETQYFGPGTRLLVL.

The chain recombines TRBV2 with TRBJ2-7; D might be TRBD1 (5 bases). In germline, CDR1 is SNHLY, CDR2 FYNNEI. The CDR3 spans 15 residues. Trimming cost V 8 bases and J 2 bases, with 19 bases left between them. In DNA form, the CDR3 reads TGTGCCAGCGTCGAATACACCAGGGATGCCTACGAGCAGTACTTC. Encoded protein: CASVEYTRDAYEQYF.

The chain combines TRBV7-2 with TRBJ2-7; 7 nucleotides align to TRBD2. The germline V gene encodes CDR1 SGHTA and CDR2 FQGNSA. The CDR3 length is 15 residues. V trimming: 3 bases; J trimming: 5 bases; junction bases outside the gene matches: 10. The CDR3 DNA reads TGTGCCAGCAGCTTCTGGATGGGGGGGGTCGACGAGCAGTACTTC. Amino acids: CASSFWMGGVDEQYF.

The rearrangement uses TRBV6-1 and TRBJ1-1; TRBD1 aligns across 7 bases. The CDR3 spans 18 residues. CDR1 and CDR2 (germline): MNHNS, SASEGT. After removal of 2 bases from V and 5 bases from J, the junction contained 17 bases not matched to a gene. CDR3 bases: TGTGCCAGCAGTGAACATAGCATGAGACAGGGAATTATTACTGAAGCTTTCTTT. Translated, it gives CASSEHSMRQGIITEAFF.

V usage is TRBV19 and J usage is TRBJ1-1, with 9 positions matching TRBD1. Germline CDR1 is LNHDA and CDR2 is SQIVND (reference sequence). The CDR3 totals 17 residues. The J segment lost 1 base and the V segment lost 2 bases, leaving 8 bases of the junction unmatched. CDR3 loop: CASSITPGQGKNTEAFF. CDR3 coding DNA: TGTGCCAGTAGTATAACCCCCGGACAGGGGAAGAACACTGAAGCTTTCTTT. Full variable domain (remainder filled in from reference TRBV19 and TRBJ1-1): DGGITQSPKYLFRKEGQNVTLSCEQNLNHDAMYWYRQDPGQGLRLIYYSQIVNDFQKGDIAEGYSVSREKKESFPLTVTSAQKNPTAFYLCASSITPGQGKNTEAFFGQGTRLTVV.

This chain joins TRBV6-1 and TRBJ2-7; 9 bases align to TRBD2. Germline trimming cut 5 bases from V and 5 bases from J; bases unmatched to any gene: 7. CDR1 is MNHNS, CDR2 SASEGT, per germline. The CDR3 sequence is 14 residues long. CDR3 coding DNA: TGTGCCAGCAGTAAGTCGAGCGGGAGGAACGAGCAGTACTTC. This encodes CASSKSSGRNEQYF.

The rearrangement uses TRBV19 and TRBJ1-1, with a possible D match to TRBD1 (6 bases). The CDR3 spans 14 residues. The germline gives CDR1 LNHDA, CDR2 SQIVND (reference sequence). The germline V and J ends were trimmed by 6 bases and 4 bases, with 15 bases remaining between them. In DNA, the CDR3 is TGTGCCAGTAGATTGGGGGGGCTGAGCACTGAAGCTTTCTTT. This gives the protein CASRLGGLSTEAFF.